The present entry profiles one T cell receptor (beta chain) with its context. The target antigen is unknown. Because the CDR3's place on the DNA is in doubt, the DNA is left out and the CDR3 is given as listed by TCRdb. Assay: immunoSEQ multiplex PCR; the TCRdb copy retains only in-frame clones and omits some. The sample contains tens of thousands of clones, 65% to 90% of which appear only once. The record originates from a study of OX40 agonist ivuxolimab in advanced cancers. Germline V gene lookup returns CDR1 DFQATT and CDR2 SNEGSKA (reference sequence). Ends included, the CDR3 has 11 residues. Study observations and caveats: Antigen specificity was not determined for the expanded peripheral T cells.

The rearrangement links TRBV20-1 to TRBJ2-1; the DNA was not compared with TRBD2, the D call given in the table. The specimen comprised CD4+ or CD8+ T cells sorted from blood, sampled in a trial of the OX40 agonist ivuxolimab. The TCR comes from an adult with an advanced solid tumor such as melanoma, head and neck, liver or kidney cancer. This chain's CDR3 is CSARLVGLGIF.